This is a list of T cell receptor beta chains from one sample in a study of identifying expanded T cells in peripheral blood. The data were produced by immunoSEQ multiplex PCR, yet TCRdb's version contains in-frame clones alone and is incomplete. The sample has about 130,000 clones; 65% to 90% are singletons. The sequencing sample was made of blood. Source of these receptors: a person between 18 and 69 years old in good health. Both conserved end residues are part of each CDR3. A D gene is named only where the DNA matches it firmly. Size is stated for part of the rows, as once, few or many counts, or as a class when the clone is expanded.

d_gene	abundance	j_gene	v_gene	CDR3aa	CDR3nt
TRBD1	NA	TRBJ1-2	TRBV28	CASRPGQANYGYTF	TGTGCCAGCAGGCCGGGACAGGCTAACTATGGCTACACCTTC
NA	NA	TRBJ2-7	TRBV6-5	CASVSGLHEQYF	TGTGCCAGCGTCTCGGGATTGCACGAGCAGTACTTC
NA	NA	TRBJ1-4	TRBV5-1	CASSLEGGRAEKLFF	TGCGCCAGCAGCTTGGAGGGGGGGCGCGCTGAAAAACTGTTTTTT
NA	NA	TRBJ2-3	TRBV7-9	CASSLLTDTQYF	TGTGCCAGCAGCTTACTCACAGATACGCAGTATTTT
NA	NA	TRBJ2-1	TRBV7-3	CASSSQAARGYNEQFF	TGTGCCAGCAGCTCTCAAGCGGCCCGAGGGTACAATGAGCAGTTCTTC
NA	NA	TRBJ1-1	TRBV6-1	CASSMTLNTEAFF	TGTGCCAGCAGTATGACGTTGAACACTGAAGCTTTCTTT
NA	NA	TRBJ2-5	TRBV14	CASSQIGEPQETQYF	TGTGCCAGCAGCCAAATAGGGGAGCCCCAAGAGACCCAGTACTTC
TRBD1	NA	TRBJ2-2	TRBV7-2	CASSLQGGLPGELFF	TGTGCCAGCAGCTTACAAGGGGGCCTCCCCGGGGAGCTGTTTTTT
NA	NA	TRBJ2-5	TRBV29-1	CSVKEGGLLLGETQYF	TGCAGCGTTAAGGAGGGGGGCCTCCTGCTTGGAGAGACCCAGTACTTC
NA	few	TRBJ1-4	TRBV10-2	CASSGGTQLFF	TGCGCCAGCAGTGGAGGGACACAACTGTTTTTT
NA	NA	TRBJ2-7	TRBV4-2	CASSQAREKYF	TGTGCCAGCAGCCAAGCGAGGGAGAAGTACTTC
NA	NA	TRBJ1-1	TRBV6-6	CASSYADTTEAFF	TGTGCCAGCAGTTACGCCGACACCACTGAAGCTTTCTTT
NA	NA	TRBJ2-7	TRBV6-5	CASSYTTDYEQYF	TGTGCCAGCAGTTACACGACGGATTACGAGCAGTACTTC
NA	NA	TRBJ1-5	TRBV2	CASSVEQPQHF	TGTGCCAGCAGTGTGGAACAGCCCCAGCATTTT
NA	NA	TRBJ1-5	TRBV18	CASSPSAGDQPQHF	TGTGCCAGCTCACCCTCGGCGGGGGATCAGCCCCAGCATTTT
NA	NA	TRBJ2-5	TRBV28	CASSMGGRGVMETQYF	TGTGCCAGCAGTATGGGGGGCAGGGGAGTGATGGAGACCCAGTACTTC
NA	NA	TRBJ1-3	TRBV6-5	CASSYDHRVAGNTIYF	TGTGCCAGCAGTTACGATCACAGGGTCGCTGGAAACACCATATATTTT
TRBD1	NA	TRBJ1-5	TRBV19	CASSRSDRGGQPQHF	TGTGCCAGTAGTAGGTCAGACAGGGGAGGTCAGCCCCAGCATTTT
NA	NA	TRBJ2-5	TRBV11-2	CASSPLAQETQYF	TGTGCCAGCAGCCCACTAGCTCAAGAGACCCAGTACTTC